A selection of T cell receptor beta chains follows, all from one sample in a study of T cell clusters in autoimmune cytopenias. TCRdb reanalyzed the multiplex PCR reads and collapses them to one entry per CDR3 protein, without DNA. This table holds about 12,000 distinct CDR3 sequences. The sequencing sample was made of peripheral blood. The receptors derive from a human donor with an autoimmune cytopenia or autoimmune hepatitis (not recorded which). Both conserved end residues are part of each CDR3. Some rows have no size entry. The others give once, few or many, or a class for an expanded clone.

NA,16,TRBV5-1,TRBJ1-6,CASSRGQTSYNSPLHF
NA,16,TRBV27,TRBJ2-1,CASSWIAGGLGWEQFF
NA,16,TRBV12-3/TRBV12-4,TRBJ2-7,CASSLARDRGRYEQYF
NA,12,TRBV6-2/TRBV6-3,TRBJ2-1,CASSWVGDEQFF
NA,13,TRBV6-6,TRBJ2-3,CASSRTSLDTQYF
NA,15,TRBV12-3/TRBV12-4,TRBJ2-7,CASSASGEGPYEQYF
NA,14,TRBV6-5,TRBJ1-4,CASSYGAINEKLFF
NA,11,TRBV6-2/TRBV6-3,TRBJ2-7,CASTGLYEQYF
NA,16,TRBV30,TRBJ2-3,CAWRPEWARSTDTQYF
NA,15,TRBV12-3/TRBV12-4,TRBJ2-5,CASSLLAGAGETQYF
NA,13,TRBV19,TRBJ2-1,CASSIEQGGEQFF
NA,15,TRBV29-1,TRBJ1-1,CSTEGQALLGTEAFF
NA,15,TRBV30,TRBJ1-6,CAWSVDHRVGSPLHF
NA,13,TRBV14,TRBJ2-3,CASSQDGVTLQYF
NA,16,TRBV19,TRBJ2-1,CASSIFGGRSYNEQFF
NA,19,TRBV14,TRBJ1-3,CASSQQTVPPFISGNTIYF
NA,12,TRBV27,TRBJ2-3,CASSTPLSTQYF
NA,11,TRBV6-1,TRBJ2-3,CASRAGDTQYF
NA,15,TRBV5-4,TRBJ2-3,CASPPKASSTDTQYF
NA,20,TRBV6-5,TRBJ1-6,CASSYSSGVGDGSYNSPLHF
medium-sized,14,TRBV19,TRBJ2-3,CASSTGTGRDTQYF
NA,13,TRBV6-5,TRBJ1-2,CASSEGGGYGYTF
medium-sized,14,TRBV5-5,TRBJ2-5,CASRASGGAETQYF
NA,15,TRBV7-4,TRBJ2-7,CASSTGTSGSAEQYF
NA,15,TRBV10-3,TRBJ2-3,CAIRPQVTSTDTQYF
NA,15,TRBV5-5,TRBJ1-5,CASSPLAGGNQPQHF
NA,11,TRBV6-1,TRBJ2-1,CASTRDNEQFF